This T cell receptor beta chain was sequenced in a study of cytomegalovirus exposure and HLA in healthy donors. Primers: 60 Vbeta forward and 13 Jbeta reverse. Repertoires were generated with immunoSEQ multiplex PCR, while TCRdb's copy carries only in-frame clones and drops some. The sample contains tens of thousands of clones, roughly 60% of which appear only once. Germline CDR1 LGHNA, CDR2 YSLEER. With 3 bases removed from V and 3 bases from J, the gap between germline ends came to 14 bases. This CDR3 is 16 amino acids long. Source material: PBMCs. This sequence joins TRBV4-3 and TRBJ2-2; D not resolved. This receptor was taken from a man aged 25-45 years in good health and CMV-seropositive. CDR3 residues: CASSQVVGSHTGELFF. The CDR3 DNA follows: TGCGCCAGCAGCCAGGTAGTTGGTTCCCACACCGGGGAGCTGTTTTTT.